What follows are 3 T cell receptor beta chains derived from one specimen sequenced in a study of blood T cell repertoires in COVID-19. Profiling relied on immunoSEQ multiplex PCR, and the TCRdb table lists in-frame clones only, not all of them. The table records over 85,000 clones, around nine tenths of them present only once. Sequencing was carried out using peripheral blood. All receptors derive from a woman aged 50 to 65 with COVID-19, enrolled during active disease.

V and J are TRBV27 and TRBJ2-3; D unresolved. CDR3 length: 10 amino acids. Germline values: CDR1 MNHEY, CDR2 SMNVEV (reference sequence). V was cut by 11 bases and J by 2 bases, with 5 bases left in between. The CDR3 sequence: CARYTDTQYF. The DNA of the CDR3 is TGTGCCCGGTACACAGATACGCAGTATTTT.

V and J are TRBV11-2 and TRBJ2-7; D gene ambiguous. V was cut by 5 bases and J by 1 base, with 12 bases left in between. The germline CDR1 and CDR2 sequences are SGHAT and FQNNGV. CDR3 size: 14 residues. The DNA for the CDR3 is TGTGCCAGCAGCCGTAACAGAAGGTCCTACGAGCAGTACGTC. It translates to CASSRNRRSYEQYV.

The CDR3 coding sequence is TGTGCCAGCAGCGCGACCGGGGAGCTGTTTTTT. Its translation is CASSATGELFF. The chain joins TRBV9 to TRBJ2-2; D not certain. Per germline, CDR1 SGDLS and CDR2 YYNGEE. This CDR3 region has 11 residues. Trimming left V 3 bases short and J 5 bases short, with 2 bases between.